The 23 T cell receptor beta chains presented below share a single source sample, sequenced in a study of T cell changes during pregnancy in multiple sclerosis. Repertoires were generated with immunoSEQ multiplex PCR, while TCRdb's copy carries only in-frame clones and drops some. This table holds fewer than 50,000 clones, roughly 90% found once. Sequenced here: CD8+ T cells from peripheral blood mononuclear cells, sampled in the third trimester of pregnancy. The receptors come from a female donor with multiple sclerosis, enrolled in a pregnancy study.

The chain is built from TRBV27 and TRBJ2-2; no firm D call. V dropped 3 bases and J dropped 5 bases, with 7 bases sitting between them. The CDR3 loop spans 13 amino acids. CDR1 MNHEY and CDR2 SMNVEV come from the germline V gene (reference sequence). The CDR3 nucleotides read TGTGCCAGCAGTTTTAAATCGACCGGGGAGCTGTTTTTT. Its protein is CASSFKSTGELFF.

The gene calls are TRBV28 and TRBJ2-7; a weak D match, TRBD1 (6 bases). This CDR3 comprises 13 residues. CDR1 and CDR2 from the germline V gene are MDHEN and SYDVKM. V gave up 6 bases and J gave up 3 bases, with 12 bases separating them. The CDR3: CASSNRQVYEQYF. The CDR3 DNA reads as TGTGCCAGCAGCAATCGACAGGTCTACGAGCAGTACTTC.

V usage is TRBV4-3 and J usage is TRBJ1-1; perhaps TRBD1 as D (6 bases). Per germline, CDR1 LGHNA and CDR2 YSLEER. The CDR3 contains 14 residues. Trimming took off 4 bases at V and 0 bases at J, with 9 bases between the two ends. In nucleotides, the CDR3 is TGCGCCAGCAGCCCCCGACAGGTGAACACTGAAGCTTTCTTT. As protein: CASSPRQVNTEAFF.

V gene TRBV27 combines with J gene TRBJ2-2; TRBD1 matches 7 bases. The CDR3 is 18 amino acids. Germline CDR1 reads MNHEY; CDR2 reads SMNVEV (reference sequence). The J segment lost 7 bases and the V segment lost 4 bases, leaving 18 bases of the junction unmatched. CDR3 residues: CASSSTTGQTLVVGELFF. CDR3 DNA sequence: TGTGCCAGCAGTTCGACAACGGGACAGACTTTAGTAGTCGGGGAGCTGTTTTTT.

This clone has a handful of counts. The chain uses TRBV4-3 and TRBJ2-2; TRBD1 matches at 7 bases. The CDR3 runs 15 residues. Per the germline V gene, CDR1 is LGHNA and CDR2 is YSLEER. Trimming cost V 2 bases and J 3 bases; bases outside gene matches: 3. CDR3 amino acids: CASSQLDRDTGELFF. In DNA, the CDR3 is TGCGCCAGCAGCCAACTCGACAGGGACACCGGGGAGCTGTTTTTT.

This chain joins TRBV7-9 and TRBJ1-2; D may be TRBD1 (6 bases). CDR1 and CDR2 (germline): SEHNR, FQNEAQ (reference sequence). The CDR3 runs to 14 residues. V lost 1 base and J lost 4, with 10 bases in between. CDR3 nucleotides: TGTGCCAGCAGCTTAGAAGGACAGAGCTATGGCTACACCTTC. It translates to CASSLEGQSYGYTF.

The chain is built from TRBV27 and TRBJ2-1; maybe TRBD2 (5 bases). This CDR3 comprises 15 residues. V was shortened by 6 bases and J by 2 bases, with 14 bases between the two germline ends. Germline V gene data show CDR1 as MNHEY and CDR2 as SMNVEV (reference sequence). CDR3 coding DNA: TGTGCCAGCAGATCCCCGGATAGCGCCTACAATGAGCAGTTCTTC. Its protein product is CASRSPDSAYNEQFF.

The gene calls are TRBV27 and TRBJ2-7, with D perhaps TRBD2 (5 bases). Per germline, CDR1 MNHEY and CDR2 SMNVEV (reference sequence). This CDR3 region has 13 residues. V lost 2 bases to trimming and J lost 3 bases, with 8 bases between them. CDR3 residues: CASSLNRGYEQYF. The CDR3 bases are TGTGCCAGCAGTTTAAACCGGGGCTACGAGCAGTACTTC.

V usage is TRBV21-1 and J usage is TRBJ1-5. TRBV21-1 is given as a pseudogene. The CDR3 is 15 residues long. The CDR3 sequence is CASSKLIPGIQPQHF. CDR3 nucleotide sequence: TGTGCCAGCAGCAAACTCATACCCGGTATTCAGCCCCAGCATTTT.

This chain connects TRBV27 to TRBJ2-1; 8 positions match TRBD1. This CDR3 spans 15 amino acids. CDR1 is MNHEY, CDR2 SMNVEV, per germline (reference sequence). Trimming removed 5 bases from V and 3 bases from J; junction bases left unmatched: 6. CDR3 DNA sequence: TGTGCCAGCAGTCTGGACAGGGTCGGCTACAATGAGCAGTTCTTC. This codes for CASSLDRVGYNEQFF.

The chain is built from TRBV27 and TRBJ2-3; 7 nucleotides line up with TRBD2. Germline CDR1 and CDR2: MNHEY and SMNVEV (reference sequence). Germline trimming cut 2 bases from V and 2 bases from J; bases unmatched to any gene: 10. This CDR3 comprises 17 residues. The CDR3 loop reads CASSLPTASGITDTQYF. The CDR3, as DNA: TGTGCCAGCAGTTTACCGACGGCTAGCGGTATCACAGATACGCAGTATTTT.

CDR3 protein: CASSGGGDEQYF. The CDR3 DNA follows: TGCGCCAGCAGCGGGGGAGGGGACGAGCAGTACTTC. The chain combines TRBV5-1 with TRBJ2-7; 7 bases fit TRBD2. The CDR3 contains 12 residues. Germline CDR1 is SGHRS and CDR2 is YFSETQ. Trimming cost V 4 bases and J 5 bases; bases outside gene matches: 3. The full variable domain, in which reference TRBV5-1 and TRBJ2-7 provide the parts outside the CDR3, is KAGVTQTPRYLIKTRGQQVTLSCSPISGHRSVSWYQQTPGQGLQFLFEYFSETQRNKGNFPGRFSGRQFSNSRSEMNVSTLELGDSALYLCASSGGGDEQYFGPGTRLTVT.

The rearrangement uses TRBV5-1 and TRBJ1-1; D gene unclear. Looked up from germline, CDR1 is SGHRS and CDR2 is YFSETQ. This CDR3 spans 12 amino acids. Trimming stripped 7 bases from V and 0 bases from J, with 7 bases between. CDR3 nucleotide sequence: TGCGCCAGCTCAACTATGAACACTGAAGCTTTCTTT. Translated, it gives CASSTMNTEAFF.

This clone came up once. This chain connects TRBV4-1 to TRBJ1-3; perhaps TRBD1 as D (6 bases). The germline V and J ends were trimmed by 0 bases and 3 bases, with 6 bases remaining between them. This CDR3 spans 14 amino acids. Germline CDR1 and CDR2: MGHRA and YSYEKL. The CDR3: CASSQDRGGNTIYF. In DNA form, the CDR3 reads TGCGCCAGCAGCCAAGACAGGGGTGGAAACACCATATATTTT.

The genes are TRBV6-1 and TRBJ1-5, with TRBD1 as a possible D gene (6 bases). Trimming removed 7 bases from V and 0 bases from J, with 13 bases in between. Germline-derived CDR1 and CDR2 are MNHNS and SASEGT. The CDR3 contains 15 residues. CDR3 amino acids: CASKDRIDSNQPQHF. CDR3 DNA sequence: TGTGCCAGCAAAGACAGGATAGATAGCAATCAGCCCCAGCATTTT.

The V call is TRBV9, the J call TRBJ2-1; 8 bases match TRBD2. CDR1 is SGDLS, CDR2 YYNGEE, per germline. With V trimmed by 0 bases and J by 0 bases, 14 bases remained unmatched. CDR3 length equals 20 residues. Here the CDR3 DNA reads TGTGCCAGCAGCGTAGGCCTAGTTAGCGGGAAACAGAGCTCCTACAATGAGCAGTTCTTC. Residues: CASSVGLVSGKQSSYNEQFF.

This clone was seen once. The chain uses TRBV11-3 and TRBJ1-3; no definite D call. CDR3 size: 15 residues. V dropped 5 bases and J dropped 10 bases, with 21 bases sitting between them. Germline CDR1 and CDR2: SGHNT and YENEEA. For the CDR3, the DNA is TGTGCCAGCAGCCTGGAACGGATCGGGGAAAATACCATATATTTT. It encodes CASSLERIGENTIYF.

CDR3: CASSSQGYEQYF. CDR3 coding DNA: TGTGCCAGCAGCTCCCAGGGGTACGAGCAGTACTTC. The chain combines TRBV7-2 with TRBJ2-7; maybe TRBD1 (6 bases). Per the germline V gene, CDR1 is SGHTA and CDR2 is FQGNSA. Trimming stripped 4 bases from V and 4 bases from J, with 8 bases between. The CDR3 covers 12 residues.

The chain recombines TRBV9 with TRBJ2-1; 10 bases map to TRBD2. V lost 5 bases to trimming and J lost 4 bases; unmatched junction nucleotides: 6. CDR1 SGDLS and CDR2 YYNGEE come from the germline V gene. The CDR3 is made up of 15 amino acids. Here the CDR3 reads CASRATSGVYNEQFF. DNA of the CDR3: TGTGCCAGCAGGGCTACTAGCGGGGTATACAATGAGCAGTTCTTC.

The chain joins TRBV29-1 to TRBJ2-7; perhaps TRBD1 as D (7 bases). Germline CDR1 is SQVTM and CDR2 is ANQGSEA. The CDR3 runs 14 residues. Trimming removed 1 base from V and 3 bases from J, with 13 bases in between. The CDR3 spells CSVEGQGGDYEQYF. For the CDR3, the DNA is TGCAGCGTTGAAGGACAGGGCGGGGACTACGAGCAGTACTTC.

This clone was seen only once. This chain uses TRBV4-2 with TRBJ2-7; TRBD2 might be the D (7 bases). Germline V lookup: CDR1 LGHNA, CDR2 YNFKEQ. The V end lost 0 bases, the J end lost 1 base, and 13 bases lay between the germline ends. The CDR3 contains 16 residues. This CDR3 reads CASSQEGGGGSYEQYF. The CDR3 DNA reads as TGTGCCAGCAGCCAAGAGGGGGGAGGGGGGTCCTACGAGCAGTACTTC.

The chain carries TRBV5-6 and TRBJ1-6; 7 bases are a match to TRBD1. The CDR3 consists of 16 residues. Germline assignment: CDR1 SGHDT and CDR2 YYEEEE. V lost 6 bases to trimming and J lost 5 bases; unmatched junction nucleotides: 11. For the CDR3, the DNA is TGTGCCAGCACCGTCTGGCCGGGACAGAATAATTCACCCCTCCACTTT. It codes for CASTVWPGQNNSPLHF.

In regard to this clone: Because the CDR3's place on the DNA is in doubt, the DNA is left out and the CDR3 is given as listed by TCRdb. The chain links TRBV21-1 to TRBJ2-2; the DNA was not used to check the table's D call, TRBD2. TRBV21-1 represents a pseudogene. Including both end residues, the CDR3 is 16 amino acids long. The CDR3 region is CASSKVASGAPGELFF.